One and the same sample provided the 12 T cell receptor beta chains below, sequenced in a study of graft-versus-host responses after intestinal transplantation. These receptors' antigens are unknown. Produced via immunoSEQ multiplex PCR; TCRdb's table is partial and in-frame only. This sample has under 95,000 clones, with roughly 80% found just once. Material: unstimulated CD4+ T cells sorted from spleen or lymph node cells, obtained before intestinal transplant. All receptors come from a human donor who received an intestinal transplant.

The rearrangement joins TRBV28 to TRBJ2-7, with D possibly TRBD2 on 5 matching bases. Germline V lookup: CDR1 MDHEN, CDR2 SYDVKM. The ends were cut back, 6 bases at V and 2 bases at J, with 11 bases in the middle. CDR3 length: 13 amino acids. CDR3 sequence reads: CASRLDGPYEQYF. CDR3 sequence (DNA): TGTGCCAGCAGACTAGACGGGCCCTACGAGCAGTACTTC.

CDR3 protein: CASRGALGRGYTF. Written as DNA, the CDR3 is TGTGCCAGCAGAGGGGCCCTAGGCCGAGGCTACACCTTC. This rearrangement joins TRBV6-5 to TRBJ1-2; a possible D gene is TRBD1 (5 bases). The CDR3 has 13 residues. Trimming cost V 6 bases and J 8 bases, with 16 bases left between them. The V gene's germline CDR1 is MNHEY and CDR2 SVGAGI.

This clone was seen a single time. In DNA form, the CDR3 reads TGCGCCAGCAGCCAAATGACAGTGAGCACAGATACGCAGTATTTT. Protein product: CASSQMTVSTDTQYF. V gene TRBV4-1 combines with J gene TRBJ2-3, with D possibly matching TRBD1 (5 bases). V was cut by 2 bases and J by 0 bases, with 9 bases left in between. The CDR3 is made up of 15 amino acids. Germline CDR1 reads MGHRA; CDR2 reads YSYEKL.

The chain combines TRBV5-4 with TRBJ1-1; possible D gene TRBD1, 6 bases. This CDR3 spans 16 amino acids. The V gene lost 0 bases and the J gene lost 4 bases, with 16 bases spanning the gap. Germline CDR1 SGHNT, CDR2 YYREEE (reference sequence). The CDR3 loop is CASSLVFSTGSTEAFF. CDR3 DNA: TGTGCCAGCAGCTTGGTGTTTAGTACAGGGAGCACTGAAGCTTTCTTT.

This chain uses TRBV7-6 with TRBJ2-1; 15 bases are a match to TRBD2. The CDR3 runs 14 residues. Trimming removed 6 bases from V and 9 bases from J; junction bases left unmatched: 3. Germline CDR1 is SGHVS and CDR2 is FNYEAQ. The CDR3 protein is CASSWTSGGVEQFF. In DNA, the CDR3 is TGTGCCAGCAGTTGGACTAGCGGGGGGGTTGAGCAGTTCTTC. Full variable domain (outside the CDR3, taken from reference TRBV7-6 and TRBJ2-1): GAGVSQSPRYKVTKRGQDVALRCDPISGHVSLYWYRQALGQGPEFLTYFNYEAQQDKSGLPNDRFSAERPEGSISTLTIQRTEQRDSAMYRCASSWTSGGVEQFFGPGTRLTVL.

This chain links TRBV2 with TRBJ1-2, with a weak D call TRBD1 (6 bases). Germline V gene sequence: CDR1 SNHLY, CDR2 FYNNEI. The CDR3 totals 15 residues. Trimming cost V 6 bases and J 0 bases, with 14 bases left between them. The CDR3 bases are TGTGCCAGCAGATACAGGGTTTTATCTAACTATGGCTACACCTTC. It codes for CASRYRVLSNYGYTF.

CDR3 loop: CASSPSRDRLETQYF. CDR3 sequence (DNA): TGTGCCAGCAGCCCGAGCCGGGACAGGCTCGAGACCCAGTACTTC. The chain couples TRBV7-9 to TRBJ2-5; 8 bases agree with TRBD1. This CDR3 is 15 amino acids long. The V and J ends lost 5 bases and 5 bases, in that order; junction bases with no gene match: 10. CDR1 SEHNR and CDR2 FQNEAQ come from the germline V gene (reference sequence).

CDR3: CASSLSISSTSPLHF. The CDR3 DNA sequence: TGCGCCAGCAGCTTAAGTATTAGTTCCACCTCACCCCTCCACTTT. The genes are TRBV5-1 and TRBJ1-6; the D is unclear. Germline assignment: CDR1 SGHRS and CDR2 YFSETQ. The CDR3 has 15 amino acids. Trimming removed 2 bases at V and 10 bases at J, with 16 bases between.

J is TRBJ2-3 and V is TRBV6-6; 8 bases are shared with TRBD2. CDR1 and CDR2 (germline): MNHNY, SVGAGI (reference sequence). This CDR3 comprises 16 residues. Unmatched junction bases numbered 8, after V lost 2 bases and J lost 4 bases. The CDR3 DNA follows: TGTGCCAGCAGTTACCAAACTACAGCGGGAGCAGATACGCAGTATTTT. Protein: CASSYQTTAGADTQYF.

The table lists this clone with a few counts. The CDR3 spells CASNGGQGRGPDQPQHF. For the CDR3, the DNA is TGTGCCAGCAACGGTGGACAGGGGCGGGGTCCGGATCAGCCCCAGCATTTT. This chain uses TRBV2 with TRBJ1-5; 9 bases align to TRBD1. CDR1 and CDR2 from the germline V gene are SNHLY and FYNNEI. Losses at the gene ends were 7 bases for V and 5 bases for J; bases not matched to a gene: 15. The CDR3 is made up of 17 amino acids.

The chain has TRBV7-8 and TRBJ2-1; 10 nucleotides agree with TRBD1. This CDR3 region has 17 residues. Germline V CDR1 and CDR2: SGHVS, FQNEAQ. Germline trimming cut 2 bases from V and 4 bases from J; bases unmatched to any gene: 8. The CDR3 is CASSLRLGDRGYNEQFF. In DNA, the CDR3 is TGTGCCAGCAGCTTAAGGCTGGGGGACAGGGGTTACAATGAGCAGTTCTTC.

J is TRBJ1-2 and V is TRBV15; a weak D match, TRBD1 (6 bases). V was shortened by 3 bases and J by 5 bases, with 7 bases between the two germline ends. CDR3 length: 12 residues. Germline V gene sequence: CDR1 LNHNV, CDR2 YYDKDF (reference sequence). CDR3 sequence reads: CATSRTGYGYTF. The CDR3 DNA reads TGTGCCACCAGCAGGACAGGATATGGCTACACCTTC. The complete variable domain, with remaining parts taken from reference TRBV15 and TRBJ1-2, reads DAMVIQNPRYQVTQFGKPVTLSCSQTLNHNVMYWYQQKSSQAPKLLFHYYDKDFNNEADTPDNFQSRRPNTSFCFLDIRSPGLGDTAMYLCATSRTGYGYTFGSGTRLTVV.